This T cell receptor (beta chain) was found in a study of T-cell reconstitution after alpha-beta-depleted transplantation in children. During its preparation, the TCRbeta library received unique molecular identifiers. TCRdb reprocessed the PCR reads via MiXCR and lists one record per CDR3 protein. The sample has about 830,000 distinct CDR3 sequences, roughly 16% seen once. This CDR3 is 14 amino acids long. After removal of 3 bases from V and 2 bases from J, the junction contained 0 bases not matched to a gene. Germline lookup yields CDR1 KGHDR and CDR2 SFDVKD. The chain has TRBV24-1 and TRBJ2-7; 10 bases fit TRBD1. Sample: PBMCs, mostly from graft donor cells, taken 360 days after TCRalphabeta/CD19-depleted stem cell transplant. The clonotype was recovered from a male patient younger than 18 who had a stem cell transplant for acute lymphoblastic leukemia, so the T cells may come from the graft donor. CDR3 sequence: CATSDGQGAYEQYF. The CDR3 bases are TGTGCCACCAGTGATGGACAGGGGGCCTACGAGCAGTACTTC.